A selection of T cell receptor beta chains follows, all from one sample in a study of Graves' ophthalmopathy and Graves' hyperthyroidism. TCRdb re-called the multiplex PCR reads through MiXCR, storing one row per CDR3 protein. The data hold about 1.2 million distinct CDR3 sequences, with 35% to 40% observed a single time. The material sequenced was peripheral blood or thyroid tissue (not recorded which). The receptors come from an adult man with Graves' hyperthyroidism. Both conserved end residues are part of each CDR3. D genes are given only for firm matches. For some rows the clone size is stated as once, few or many, or as a class when expanded; others skip it.

v_call	j_call	clone_size	d_call	cdr3_nt	cdr3_aa
TRBV28	TRBJ1-2	NA	NA	TGTGCCAGCAGCCGGGACTTAAAGTCCTATGGCTACACCTTC	CASSRDLKSYGYTF
TRBV29-1	TRBJ2-7	NA	TRBD2	TGCAGCGTTGAAATTAGCGGGACTGAGATGGACTTC	CSVEISGTEMDF
TRBV10-2	TRBJ2-7	many	NA	TGCGCCAGCAGCCGCGGGGACAGAGGCTACGAGCAGTACTTC	CASSRGDRGYEQYF
TRBV10-3	TRBJ1-1	NA	TRBD1	TGTGCCATCAGTGAGACAGGGGGATTTCTTTCAGCTGAAGCTTTCTTT	CAISETGGFLSAEAFF
TRBV19	TRBJ1-1	many	NA	TGTGCCAGTAGTGCAGAACTGATGAACACTGAAGCTTTCTTT	CASSAELMNTEAFF
TRBV7-9	TRBJ2-7	NA	NA	TGTGCCAGCAGCTTCCCTCAGGGCTACGAGCAGTACTTC	CASSFPQGYEQYF
TRBV9	TRBJ1-3	NA	NA	TGTGCCAGCAGCGTAGATGACCTGACGCCCGCCGATTTT	CASSVDDLTPADF
TRBV20-1	TRBJ1-5	many	NA	TGCAGTGCTAGAAGTCAGGTCAGGCAGCCCCAGCATTTT	CSARSQVRQPQHF
TRBV29-1	TRBJ1-1	NA	TRBD1	TGCAGCGTTGAAGATCGCGGCAGGGGGGTGAACACTGAAGCTTTCTTT	CSVEDRGRGVNTEAFF
TRBV9	TRBJ1-6	many	NA	TGTGCCAGCAGCCCGGGGGCGGGGTTCGATTCACCCCTCCACTTT	CASSPGAGFDSPLHF
TRBV6-5	TRBJ2-2	many	NA	TGTGCCAGCAGTAACCCCAGCGGGGAGCTGTTTTTT	CASSNPSGELFF
TRBV7-2	TRBJ1-5	NA	NA	TGTGCCAGCAGCTTAGAGCCCGCGGACGGTAATAGCAATCAGCCCCAGCATTTT	CASSLEPADGNSNQPQHF
TRBV7-6	TRBJ1-1	NA	TRBD1	TGTGCCAGCTTTCCGGGACAGGTCTTAACTGAAGCTTTCTTT	CASFPGQVLTEAFF
TRBV12-3/TRBV12-4	TRBJ2-5	NA	NA	TGTGCCAGCAGTTTGCTAGGGTTGGAGTCCCAGTACTTC	CASSLLGLESQYF
TRBV2	TRBJ2-6	few	NA	TGTGCCAGAGAAGGTTCCGGGTCTGAGGCCAACGTCCTGACTTTC	CAREGSGSEANVLTF
TRBV12-3/TRBV12-4	TRBJ2-7	NA	NA	TGTGCCAGCAGCCTAGAGGGGCCTTCCTACGAGCAGTACTTC	CASSLEGPSYEQYF
TRBV29-1	TRBJ1-4	many	TRBD1	TGCAGCGTCGCCCTAACCGGGACAGGCCGCGAAAAACTGTTTTTT	CSVALTGTGREKLFF
TRBV25-1	TRBJ1-3	many	NA	TGTGCCAGCAGCCACGGGGGGCTGAGCTCTGGAAACACCATATATTTT	CASSHGGLSSGNTIYF
TRBV10-3	TRBJ2-7	NA	TRBD2	TGTGCCAGCAGACTAGCGGGAGGCGAGCAGTACTTC	CASRLAGGEQYF
TRBV5-1	TRBJ2-7	NA	TRBD2	TGCGCCAGCAGCTTGATTTGGGCTAGCGGGGCCTACGAGCAGTACTTC	CASSLIWASGAYEQYF
TRBV11-2	TRBJ2-2	few	NA	TGTGCCAGCAGCTGGACAGGCTCGGGGGACACCGGGGAGCTGTTTTTT	CASSWTGSGDTGELFF
TRBV15	TRBJ1-1	many	NA	TGTGCCACCAGCAGCCAGGACAGTGAAGCTTTCTTT	CATSSQDSEAFF
TRBV6-5	TRBJ1-6	NA	NA	TGTGCCAGCAGTTACCTTCGCCTTAATTCACCCCTCCACTTT	CASSYLRLNSPLHF
TRBV10-3	TRBJ2-7	NA	NA	TGTGCCAGCAGTGAGTCGACCTACGAGCAGTACTTC	CASSESTYEQYF
TRBV11-2	TRBJ1-6	many	NA	TGTGCCAGCAGCATCAATTTGCCAGATTATAATTCACCCCTCCACTTT	CASSINLPDYNSPLHF
TRBV28	TRBJ2-7	NA	NA	TGTGCCAGCGCCGGGGTGGGCTCCGAGCAGTACTTC	CASAGVGSEQYF
TRBV7-2	TRBJ1-4	many	NA	TGTGCCAGCAGCTCAAGAGGAGCAGGGGAAGGAAAACTGTTTTTT	CASSSRGAGEGKLFF
TRBV29-1	TRBJ2-3	many	NA	TGCAGCGTTGTTCTAGAGGGGATACTCACAGATACGCAGTATTTT	CSVVLEGILTDTQYF
TRBV7-2	TRBJ1-1	NA	NA	TGTGCCAGCAGCTCCAAAAGGGGGAACACTGAAGCTTTCTTT	CASSSKRGNTEAFF
TRBV7-2	TRBJ1-6	NA	NA	TGTGCCAGCAGCCTCGGGGACAATAATTCACCCCTCCACTTT	CASSLGDNNSPLHF
TRBV7-9	TRBJ2-7	few	TRBD2	TGTGCCAGCAGCTTGCGGGGACTAGCGGGAGACGAGCAGTACTTC	CASSLRGLAGDEQYF
TRBV20-1	TRBJ2-5	few	NA	TGCAGTGCCCCGGGCCTAGGAGGGATGAAGACCCAGTACTTC	CSAPGLGGMKTQYF
TRBV9	TRBJ2-5	NA	NA	TGTGCCAGCAGCGTAGTTGGCCGGTATGAAGAGACCCAGTACTTC	CASSVVGRYEETQYF
TRBV19	TRBJ2-2	NA	NA	TGTGCCAGTAGTAGAGGGTTAAGGTCCTCGAACACCGGGGAGCTGTTTTTT	CASSRGLRSSNTGELFF
TRBV12-3/TRBV12-4	TRBJ1-2	few	NA	TGTGCCAGCAGTTTAGCTTGGGCAGAAGCTAACTATGGCTACACCTTC	CASSLAWAEANYGYTF
TRBV5-1	TRBJ2-6	few	NA	TGCGCCAGCAGCTTGATCGCGACGGGCGTATCTGGGGCCAACGTCCTGACTTTC	CASSLIATGVSGANVLTF
TRBV29-1	TRBJ1-2	many	NA	TGCAGCGTTGAAGTATCCGGATATGGCTACACCTTC	CSVEVSGYGYTF
TRBV7-9	TRBJ2-7	once	TRBD2	TGTGCCGGCAGCACCCGACTAGCGGGAGGGTGGTACGAGCAGTACTTC	CAGSTRLAGGWYEQYF
TRBV29-1	TRBJ2-1	few	TRBD2	TGCAGCGTCCGAAGACTAGCGGGACAAAACAATGAGCAGTTCTTC	CSVRRLAGQNNEQFF